The 20 T cell receptor beta chains listed next were all sequenced from one sample in a study of response to subunit inactivated influenza vaccine listed by TCRdb under 2018. Libraries came from RT-PCR. Sequencing instrument: Illumina HiSeq 2500. TCRdb's own reprocessing of the public reads used fastp at Q25 and MiXCR and kept productive beta chains. Each CDR3 protein gets just one entry, which takes the most common genes and DNA from the rows behind it. For this sample there are over 150,000 distinct CDR3 sequences; 13% to 15% appear just once. The ten largest clonotypes hold roughly 24% of the sample. This sample comprised CD8+ T cells sorted from PBMCs, obtained about 5 days after vaccination. The receptors were gathered from a man aged 45-60 years who received an inactivated influenza vaccine. Donor details come from another sample of the same person, matched by shared clones.

V gene TRBV5-1 combines with J gene TRBJ2-7; possibly TRBD2 for D (7 bases). V was trimmed by 2 bases and J by 0 bases, leaving 12 bases between them. From germline, CDR1 is SGHRS and CDR2 YFSETQ. The CDR3 contains 15 residues. The CDR3 region is CASSFFGGPSYEQYF. The CDR3 DNA follows: TGCGCCAGCAGCTTCTTCGGGGGGCCCTCCTACGAGCAGTACTTC.

The chain is built from TRBV12-3 or TRBV12-4 and TRBJ1-2, with D tentatively TRBD1 (5 bases). This CDR3 contains 15 residues. The V end was cut by 3 bases, the J end by 4 bases, with 15 bases between. CDR3 sequence: CASSLFSGIGYGYTF. The CDR3 DNA follows: TGTGCCAGCAGTTTGTTTTCAGGGATCGGCTATGGCTACACCTTC.

This clonotype was seen a handful of times. The J gene is TRBJ2-2, the V gene TRBV12-3 or TRBV12-4; D possibly matches TRBD1 or TRBD2 (6 bases each). V lost 8 bases to trimming and J lost 4 bases, with 8 bases between them. The CDR3 consists of 12 residues. DNA for the CDR3: TGTGCCAGCGAGGGGGGCACCGGGGAGCTGTTTTTT. Protein product: CASEGGTGELFF.

In this sample, this clonotype turned up a few times. The chain has TRBV10-3 and TRBJ2-7; the match to TRBD1 covers 10 bases. Germline V gene sequence: CDR1 ENHRY, CDR2 SYGVKD. The CDR3 extends over 14 amino acids. With 5 bases clipped from V and 5 bases from J, the junction kept 6 bases outside the gene matches. The DNA for the CDR3 is TGTGCCATCAGTCCCGGGACAGGGGAAGACGAGCAGTACTTC. Translating gives CAISPGTGEDEQYF.

This clonotype came up a few times. The chain carries TRBV4-2 and TRBJ2-5; 8 bases line up with TRBD1. Germline V gives CDR1 LGHNA, CDR2 YNFKEQ. CDR3 length: 16 residues. V lost 0 bases, J lost 5 bases, and 8 bases stayed unmatched. The CDR3 loop is CASSQDPSGGAETQYF. CDR3 sequence (DNA): TGTGCCAGCAGCCAAGATCCTTCAGGGGGCGCGGAGACCCAGTACTTC.

This clonotype appeared a few times. V gene TRBV2 combines with J gene TRBJ1-4, with 7 bases that match TRBD1. V shed 3 bases and J 4 bases; nucleotides not matched to a gene: 8. CDR1 and CDR2 from the germline V gene are SNHLY and FYNNEI. This CDR3 comprises 16 residues. CDR3 nucleotides: TGTGCCAGCAGTGAGGGAGGGGGCGCTTTTAATGAAAAACTGTTTTTT. This encodes CASSEGGGAFNEKLFF.

The sample holds a few counts of this clonotype. The V gene is TRBV2, the J gene TRBJ2-3; D remains ambiguous. V lost 8 bases and J lost 0, with 12 bases in between. From germline, CDR1 is SNHLY and CDR2 FYNNEI. CDR3 length: 14 amino acids. The CDR3 DNA sequence: TGTGCCAGCGAAGGAAGCACTAGCACAGATACGCAGTATTTT. It yields the protein CASEGSTSTDTQYF.

CDR3 protein: CATSETGEDTQYF. The CDR3, as DNA: TGTGCCACCAGTGAAACAGGGGAAGATACGCAGTATTTT. J is TRBJ2-3 and V is TRBV24-1; 7 nucleotides agree with TRBD1. The V gene's germline CDR1 is KGHDR and CDR2 SFDVKD. The trim removed 4 bases at V and 5 bases at J, leaving 2 bases unmatched. The CDR3 extends over 13 amino acids.

The chain uses TRBV30 and TRBJ2-3; D unresolved. CDR1 is GTSNPN, CDR2 SVGIG, per germline (reference sequence). V was clipped by 0 bases and J by 2 bases, with 9 bases between them. The CDR3 has 14 residues. CDR3 in DNA: TGTGCCTGGAGTGTCTCGTGGGACACAGATACGCAGTATTTT. This translates into CAWSVSWDTDTQYF.

This chain connects TRBV29-1 to TRBJ2-7; D unclear. Germline V lookup: CDR1 SQVTM, CDR2 ANQGSEA. The V end was cut by 4 bases, the J end by 3 bases, with 7 bases between. The CDR3 consists of 11 residues. Here the CDR3 reads CSVVAFYEQYF. The CDR3 nucleotides are TGCAGCGTTGTTGCTTTCTACGAGCAGTACTTC.

There are a few counts of this clonotype. V usage is TRBV5-6 and J usage is TRBJ2-1; D is perhaps TRBD2 (6 bases). The V gene's germline CDR1 is SGHDT and CDR2 YYEEEE. The V and J ends lost 9 bases and 10 bases respectively, with 23 bases between them. There are 14 residues in the CDR3. CDR3 sequence reads: CATQTGTGHREQFF. The CDR3 nucleotides are TGTGCCACCCAGACCGGGACTGGGCACAGGGAGCAGTTCTTC.

This clonotype was detected a few times. The rearrangement joins TRBV19 to TRBJ1-5; 12 nucleotides agree with TRBD1. The CDR3 runs to 17 residues. Germline V gene sequence: CDR1 LNHDA, CDR2 SQIVND (reference sequence). Trimming cost V 0 bases and J 6 bases; bases outside gene matches: 6. CDR3 DNA: TGTGCCAGTAGTATAGAGGTGGGACAGGGGGCCGGTCAGCCCCAGCATTTT. Protein sequence: CASSIEVGQGAGQPQHF.

The chain has TRBV15 and TRBJ2-1, with 7 bases lining up with TRBD2. The CDR3 is made up of 13 amino acids. Germline V CDR1 and CDR2: LNHNV, YYDKDF (reference sequence). The ends lost 5 bases at V and 9 bases at J; junction bases unmatched: 7. CDR3 coding DNA: TGTGCCACCAGCTATACTAGCGCGAGTGAGCAGTTCTTC. Protein: CATSYTSASEQFF.

This clonotype was picked up a small number of times. V usage is TRBV6-2 or TRBV6-3 and J usage is TRBJ2-1, with 9 bases aligning to TRBD2. Germline assignment: CDR1 MNHEY and CDR2 SVGEGT. CDR3 length: 17 amino acids. The J segment lost 2 bases and the V segment lost 2 bases, leaving 7 bases of the junction unmatched. CDR3 DNA sequence: TGTGCCAGCAGTTACCCGAGTGGCGGGGGGGCCTACAATGAGCAGTTCTTC. This gives the protein CASSYPSGGGAYNEQFF.

The CDR3 bases are TGTGCCAGTAGTATAGATACCAACGCTGAAGCTTTCTTT. Its translation: CASSIDTNAEAFF. This chain uses TRBV19 with TRBJ1-1, with D hard to call. Germline CDR1 reads LNHDA; CDR2 reads SQIVND (reference sequence). This CDR3 contains 13 residues. Deletions cut 0 bases from V and 6 bases from J, with 8 bases between.

The chain links TRBV12-3 or TRBV12-4 to TRBJ2-7; 8 nucleotides agree with TRBD1. Germline trimming cut 5 bases from V and 2 bases from J; bases unmatched to any gene: 17. The CDR3 runs 18 residues. This chain's CDR3 is CASSAGPFGQGIPYEQYF. CDR3 DNA sequence: TGTGCCAGCAGTGCAGGCCCCTTCGGACAGGGAATCCCCTACGAGCAGTACTTC.

There are a few counts of this clonotype. J is TRBJ2-5 and V is TRBV28; either TRBD1 or TRBD2 may fit D (6 bases each). Looked up from germline, CDR1 is MDHEN and CDR2 is SYDVKM. V lost 5 bases to trimming and J lost 7 bases, with 17 bases between them. The CDR3 contains 14 residues. In DNA form, the CDR3 reads TGTGCCAGCAGTCGTCAGGGGTCCGGGGGGACCCAGTACTTC. Encoded protein: CASSRQGSGGTQYF.

This clonotype was counted between two and nine times. The V call is TRBV14, the J call TRBJ2-7; 7 positions match TRBD2. With 1 base clipped from V and 1 base from J, the junction kept 1 base outside the gene matches. CDR1 is SGHDN, CDR2 FVKESK, per germline. The CDR3 is made up of 14 amino acids. The CDR3 is CASSQVGGSYEQYF. CDR3 nucleotides: TGTGCCAGCAGCCAAGTGGGAGGGTCCTACGAGCAGTACTTC.

CDR3 loop: CSVGAGGPLEQFF. The DNA of the CDR3 is TGCAGCGTTGGAGCGGGAGGGCCGCTAGAGCAGTTCTTC. The V call is TRBV29-1, the J call TRBJ2-1, with 10 positions matching TRBD2. CDR3 length: 13 residues. Germline assignment: CDR1 SQVTM and CDR2 ANQGSEA. V gave up 4 bases and J gave up 10 bases; unmatched junction bases: 7.

The chain joins TRBV28 to TRBJ2-7, with D possibly called TRBD1 or TRBD2 (5 bases each). Germline V gene sequence: CDR1 MDHEN, CDR2 SYDVKM. The CDR3 runs 15 residues. V gave up 3 bases and J gave up 6 bases, with 18 bases separating them. CDR3 nucleotides: TGTGCCAGCAGTTTTGGGACGGGATTAGGTCTCGAGCAGTACTTC. Amino acids: CASSFGTGLGLEQYF.